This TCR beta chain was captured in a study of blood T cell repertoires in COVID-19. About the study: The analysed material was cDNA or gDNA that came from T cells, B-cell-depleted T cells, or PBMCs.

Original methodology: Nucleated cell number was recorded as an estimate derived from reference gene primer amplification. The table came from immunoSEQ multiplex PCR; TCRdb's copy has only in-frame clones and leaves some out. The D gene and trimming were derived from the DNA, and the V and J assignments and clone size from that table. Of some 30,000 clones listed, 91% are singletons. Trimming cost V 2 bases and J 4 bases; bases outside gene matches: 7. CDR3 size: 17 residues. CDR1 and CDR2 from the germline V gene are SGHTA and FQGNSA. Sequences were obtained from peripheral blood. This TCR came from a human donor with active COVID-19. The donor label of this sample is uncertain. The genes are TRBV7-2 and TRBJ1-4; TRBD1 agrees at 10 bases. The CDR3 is CASSLLGTGVVNEKLFF. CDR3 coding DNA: TGTGCCAGCAGCTTATTAGGGACAGGGGTCGTTAATGAAAAACTGTTTTTT.